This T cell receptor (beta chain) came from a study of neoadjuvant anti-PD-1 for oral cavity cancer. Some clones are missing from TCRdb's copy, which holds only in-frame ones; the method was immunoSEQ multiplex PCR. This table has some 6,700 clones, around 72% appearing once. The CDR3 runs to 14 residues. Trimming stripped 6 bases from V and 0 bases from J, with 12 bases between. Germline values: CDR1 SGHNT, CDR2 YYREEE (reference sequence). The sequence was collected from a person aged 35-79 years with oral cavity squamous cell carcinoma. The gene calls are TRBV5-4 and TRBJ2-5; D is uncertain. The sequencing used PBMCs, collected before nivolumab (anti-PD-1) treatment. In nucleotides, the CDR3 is TGTGCCAGCAAGGAATCTAGAAACCAAGAGACCCAGTACTTC. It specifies CASKESRNQETQYF. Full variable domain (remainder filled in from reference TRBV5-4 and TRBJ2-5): ETGVTQSPTHLIKTRGQQVTLRCSSQSGHNTVSWYQQALGQGPQFIFQYYREEENGRGNFPPRFSGLQFPNYSSELNVNALELDDSALYLCASKESRNQETQYFGPGTRLLVL.